The next 8 T cell receptor beta chains were all read from a single sample in a study of T-cell memory formation after mild COVID-19. TCRdb re-called the 5' RACE reads through MiXCR, storing one row per CDR3 protein. The data contain approximately 440,000 distinct CDR3 sequences, 20% of them singletons. The material sequenced was PBMCs or a T cell subset sorted from them (not recorded which). The receptors derive from an adult woman who had mild COVID-19 (a few samples of this study predate the infection). Cell type and time point are not known.

V usage is TRBV6-1 and J usage is TRBJ1-6; TRBD1 aligns across 7 bases. The CDR3 runs 15 residues. Germline lookup yields CDR1 MNHNS and CDR2 SASEGT. Germline trimming cut 1 base from V and 10 bases from J; bases unmatched to any gene: 7. Here the CDR3 reads CASSEVKGARSPLHF. CDR3 nucleotides: TGTGCCAGCAGTGAAGTAAAGGGGGCAAGGTCACCCCTCCACTTT.

V is TRBV7-8 and J is TRBJ1-5; TRBD1 matches 9 bases. V was pared by 2 bases and J by 6 bases, with 11 bases of the junction left unmatched. The CDR3 has 17 residues. CDR1 SGHVS and CDR2 FQNEAQ come from the germline V gene. The CDR3 loop reads CASSLRLGDRVGQPQHF. The CDR3 nucleotides are TGTGCCAGCAGCTTAAGGCTTGGGGACAGGGTGGGTCAGCCCCAGCATTTT.

The chain couples TRBV6-2 or TRBV6-3 to TRBJ1-2; 9 positions match TRBD1. The CDR3 extends over 17 amino acids. V gave up 2 bases and J gave up 3 bases; unmatched junction bases: 10. CDR1 is MNHEY, CDR2 SVGEGT, per germline. The CDR3, as DNA: TGTGCCAGCAGTTACCCGGGACAGGGATTGAGGGACTATGGCTACACCTTC. It codes for CASSYPGQGLRDYGYTF.

This chain uses TRBV6-5 with TRBJ2-7; TRBD2 aligns across 11 bases. Germline CDR1 reads MNHEY; CDR2 reads SVGAGI. The CDR3 runs to 16 residues. Unmatched junction bases numbered 3, after V lost 2 bases and J lost 0 bases. This CDR3 reads CASSYTGTSGSYEQYF. For the CDR3, the DNA is TGTGCCAGCAGTTACACGGGGACTAGCGGCTCCTACGAGCAGTACTTC.

This clonotype showed up just a few times. The chain uses TRBV27 and TRBJ1-1; D is uncertain. V was shortened by 5 bases and J by 8 bases, with 15 bases between the two germline ends. CDR1 and CDR2 (germline): MNHEY, SMNVEV (reference sequence). The CDR3 has 13 amino acids. The CDR3 nucleotides are TGTGCCAGCAGTCCCCCCGGGAGGAACGAAGCTTTCTTT. Translation gives CASSPPGRNEAFF.

The table lists this clonotype with many counts. V usage is TRBV6-5 and J usage is TRBJ1-1; the D is unclear. The ends were cut back, 0 bases at V and 1 base at J, with 3 bases in the middle. Germline V gives CDR1 MNHEY, CDR2 SVGAGI. This CDR3 has 13 amino acids. DNA for the CDR3: TGTGCCAGCAGTTACTCGGAGAACACTGAAGCTTTCTTT. Its translation is CASSYSENTEAFF.

This clonotype was seen a few times. The J gene is TRBJ1-1, the V gene TRBV7-8; 8 bases agree with TRBD1. This CDR3 region has 14 residues. Germline-derived CDR1 and CDR2 are SGHVS and FQNEAQ. V shed 3 bases and J 4 bases; nucleotides not matched to a gene: 4. CDR3 in DNA: TGTGCCAGCAGCTTGCAGGGGGCCCTCACTGAAGCTTTCTTT. Its translation: CASSLQGALTEAFF.

This chain uses TRBV7-6 with TRBJ2-7, with 10 bases fitting TRBD1. The junction had 13 bases not matched to a gene; V was cut back by 5 bases and J by 0 bases. The germline V gene encodes CDR1 SGHVS and CDR2 FNYEAQ. This CDR3 is 18 amino acids long. The CDR3 DNA follows: TGTGCCAGCAGCCCCAGGGGGACGGGACAGGGGAACTCCTACGAGCAGTACTTC. Residues: CASSPRGTGQGNSYEQYF.